This entry lists 8 T cell receptor beta chains sequenced from one sample in a study of siplizumab effects on memory and regulatory T cells. Some clones are missing from TCRdb's copy, which holds only in-frame ones; the method was immunoSEQ multiplex PCR. The table records some 96,000 clones, less than 95% of them present only once. Sequencing input: non-Treg CD4+ T cells sorted from blood. These receptors were obtained from a human donor in good health.

The chain employs TRBV15 and TRBJ1-1; D is ambiguous. With 5 bases removed from V and 2 bases from J, the gap between germline ends came to 9 bases. The germline gives CDR1 LNHNV, CDR2 YYDKDF (reference sequence). The CDR3 extends over 13 amino acids. CDR3 nucleotides: TGTGCCACCAGCTCCCGCATAAACACTGAAGCTTTCTTT. Protein product: CATSSRINTEAFF.

The rearrangement links TRBV5-4 to TRBJ1-1, with unresolved D. The V and J ends lost 3 bases and 1 base respectively, with 4 bases between them. From germline, CDR1 is SGHNT and CDR2 YYREEE (reference sequence). This CDR3 is 12 amino acids long. CDR3 region: CASSSENTEAFF. The CDR3, as DNA: TGTGCCAGCAGCTCGGAGAACACTGAAGCTTTCTTT.

The chain has TRBV5-1 and TRBJ2-3, with D hard to call. Trimming shortened V by 8 bases and J by 5 bases, and 9 bases separated the two germline ends. The CDR3 consists of 11 residues. CDR1 SGHRS and CDR2 YFSETQ come from the germline V gene. This CDR3 reads CASRAGDTQYF. CDR3 coding DNA: TGCGCCAGTAGGGCCGGAGATACGCAGTATTTT.

This chain uses TRBV7-6 with TRBJ2-3; 9 positions match TRBD1. This CDR3 has 16 amino acids. Trimming took 5 bases from V and 0 from J; bases not matched to a gene: 6. Germline-derived CDR1 and CDR2 are SGHVS and FNYEAQ. In DNA form, the CDR3 reads TGTGCCAGCAGCGCGGGGGACAGGGATAGCACAGATACGCAGTATTTT. Translation gives CASSAGDRDSTDTQYF.

The chain uses TRBV15 and TRBJ1-4; 10 bases align to TRBD1. With the DNA end fitting TRBJ2-2 better, the J assignment may be wrong. Per germline, CDR1 LNHNV and CDR2 YYDKDF (reference sequence). The CDR3 covers 15 residues. CDR3 residues: CATSRDQGQGRELFF. The CDR3 DNA sequence: TGTGCCACCAGCAGAGATCAGGGACAGGGGAGGGAGCTGTTTTTT.

CDR3 sequence: CASSLTDRVPYEQYF. The CDR3 DNA reads TGCGCCAGCAGCTTAACCGACAGGGTTCCCTACGAGCAGTACTTC. This sequence joins TRBV5-1 and TRBJ2-7; 7 nucleotides match TRBD1. The length of the CDR3 is 15 residues. V lost 2 bases and J lost 2; bases outside the gene matches: 7. Per the germline V gene, CDR1 is SGHRS and CDR2 is YFSETQ.

This sequence joins TRBV28 and TRBJ1-5, with D possibly TRBD1 on 6 matching bases. V was shortened by 4 bases and J by 3 bases, with 13 bases between the two germline ends. CDR3 length: 15 amino acids. Looked up from germline, CDR1 is MDHEN and CDR2 is SYDVKM. CDR3 nucleotide sequence: TGTGCCAGCAGTTCCCCCGAGGGGGTCAATCAGCCCCAGCATTTT. This sequence encodes CASSSPEGVNQPQHF.

This clone was detected only once. The rearrangement joins TRBV14 to TRBJ2-3; D remains ambiguous. This CDR3 has 13 residues. Germline lookup yields CDR1 SGHDN and CDR2 FVKESK. Trimming took 0 bases from V and 8 from J, leaving 9 bases between them. The CDR3 DNA is TGTGCCAGCAGCCAAGAATTGATGGGTACGCAGTATTTT. Encoded protein: CASSQELMGTQYF.